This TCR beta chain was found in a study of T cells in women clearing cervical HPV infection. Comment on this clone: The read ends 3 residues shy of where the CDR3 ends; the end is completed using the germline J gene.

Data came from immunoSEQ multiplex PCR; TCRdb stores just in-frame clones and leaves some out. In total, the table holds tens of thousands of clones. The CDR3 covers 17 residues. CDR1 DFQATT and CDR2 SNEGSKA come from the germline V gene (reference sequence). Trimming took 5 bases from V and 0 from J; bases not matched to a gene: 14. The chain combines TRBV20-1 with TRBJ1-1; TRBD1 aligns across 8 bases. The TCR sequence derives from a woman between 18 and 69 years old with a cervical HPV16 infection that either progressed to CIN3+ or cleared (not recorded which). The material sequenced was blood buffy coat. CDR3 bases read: TGCAGTGCTTCTAACAGACAGGGGAATAGGTTGAACACTGAA. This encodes CSASNRQGNRLNTE. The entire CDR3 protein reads CSASNRQGNRLNTEAFF.